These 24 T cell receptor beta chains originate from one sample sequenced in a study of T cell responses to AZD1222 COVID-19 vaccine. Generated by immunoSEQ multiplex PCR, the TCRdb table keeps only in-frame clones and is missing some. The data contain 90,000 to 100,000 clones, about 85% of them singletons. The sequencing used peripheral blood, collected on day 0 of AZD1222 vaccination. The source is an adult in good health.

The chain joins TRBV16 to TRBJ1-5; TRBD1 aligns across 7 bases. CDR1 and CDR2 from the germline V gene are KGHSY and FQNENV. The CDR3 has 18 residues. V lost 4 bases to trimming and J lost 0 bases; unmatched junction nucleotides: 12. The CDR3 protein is CASSPYRGTENSNQPQHF. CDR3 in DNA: TGTGCCAGCAGCCCCTATCGGGGGACAGAGAATAGCAATCAGCCCCAGCATTTT.

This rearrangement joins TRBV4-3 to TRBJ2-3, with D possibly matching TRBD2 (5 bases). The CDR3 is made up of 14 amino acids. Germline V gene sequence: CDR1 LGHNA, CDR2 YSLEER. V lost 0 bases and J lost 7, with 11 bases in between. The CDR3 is CASSQEVGVHTQYF. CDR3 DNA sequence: TGCGCCAGCAGCCAAGAAGTCGGGGTCCATACGCAGTATTTT.

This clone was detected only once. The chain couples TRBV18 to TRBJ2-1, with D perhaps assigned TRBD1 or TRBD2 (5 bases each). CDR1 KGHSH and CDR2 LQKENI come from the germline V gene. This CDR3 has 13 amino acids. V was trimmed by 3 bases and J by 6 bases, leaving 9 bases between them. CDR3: CASSPLGTNEQFF. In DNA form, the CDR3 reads TGTGCCAGCTCACCCCTAGGGACCAATGAGCAGTTCTTC.

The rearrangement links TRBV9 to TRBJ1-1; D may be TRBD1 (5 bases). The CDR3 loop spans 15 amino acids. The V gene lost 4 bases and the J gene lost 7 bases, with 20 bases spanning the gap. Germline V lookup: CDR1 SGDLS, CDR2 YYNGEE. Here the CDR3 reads CASSTRGLGGSEAFF. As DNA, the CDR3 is TGTGCCAGCAGCACGAGAGGGTTGGGGGGAAGTGAAGCTTTCTTT.

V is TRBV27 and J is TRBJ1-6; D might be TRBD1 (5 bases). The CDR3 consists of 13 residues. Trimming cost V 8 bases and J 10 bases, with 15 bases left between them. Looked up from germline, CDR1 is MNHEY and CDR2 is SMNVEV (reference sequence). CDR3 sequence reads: CASGEQGRSPLHF. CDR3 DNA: TGTGCCAGCGGCGAGCAGGGCCGGTCACCCCTCCACTTT.

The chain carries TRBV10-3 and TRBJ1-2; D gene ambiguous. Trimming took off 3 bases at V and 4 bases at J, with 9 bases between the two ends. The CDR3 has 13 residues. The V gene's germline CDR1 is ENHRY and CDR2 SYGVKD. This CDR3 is CAISESGPYGYTF. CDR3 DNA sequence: TGTGCCATCAGTGAATCGGGTCCCTATGGCTACACCTTC.

The CDR3 here is CAISPGQGASGYTF. CDR3 in DNA: TGTGCCATCAGCCCTGGACAGGGGGCGTCTGGCTACACCTTC. The chain couples TRBV10-3 to TRBJ1-2; TRBD1 agrees at 11 bases. CDR1 and CDR2 from the germline V gene are ENHRY and SYGVKD. With 6 bases clipped from V and 7 bases from J, the junction kept 7 bases outside the gene matches. The CDR3 consists of 14 residues.

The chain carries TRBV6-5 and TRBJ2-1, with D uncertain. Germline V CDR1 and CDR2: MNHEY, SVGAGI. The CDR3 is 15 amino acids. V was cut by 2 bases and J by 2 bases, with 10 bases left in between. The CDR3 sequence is CASSYRGRTYNEQFF. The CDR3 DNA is TGTGCCAGCAGTTACCGAGGCAGGACCTACAATGAGCAGTTCTTC.

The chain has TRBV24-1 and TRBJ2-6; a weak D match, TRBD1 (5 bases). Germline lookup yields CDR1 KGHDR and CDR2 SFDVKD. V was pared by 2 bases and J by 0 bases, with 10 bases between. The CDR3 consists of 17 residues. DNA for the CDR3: TGTGCCACCAGTGATTCGACAGCGAACTCTGGGGCCAACGTCCTGACTTTC. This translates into CATSDSTANSGANVLTF.

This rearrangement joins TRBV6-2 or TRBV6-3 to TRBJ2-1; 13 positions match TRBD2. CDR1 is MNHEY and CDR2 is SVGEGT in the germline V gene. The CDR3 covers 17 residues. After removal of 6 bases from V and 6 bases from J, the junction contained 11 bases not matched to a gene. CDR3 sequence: CASSPLAGGHGGNEQFF. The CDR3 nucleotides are TGTGCCAGCAGCCCACTAGCGGGAGGGCACGGTGGCAATGAGCAGTTCTTC.

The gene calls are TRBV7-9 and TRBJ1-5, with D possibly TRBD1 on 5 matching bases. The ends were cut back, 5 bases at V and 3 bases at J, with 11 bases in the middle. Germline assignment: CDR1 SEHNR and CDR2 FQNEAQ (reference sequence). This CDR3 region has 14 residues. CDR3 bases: TGTGCCAGCAGCCTCCGGGGCCACAATCAGCCCCAGCATTTT. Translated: CASSLRGHNQPQHF.

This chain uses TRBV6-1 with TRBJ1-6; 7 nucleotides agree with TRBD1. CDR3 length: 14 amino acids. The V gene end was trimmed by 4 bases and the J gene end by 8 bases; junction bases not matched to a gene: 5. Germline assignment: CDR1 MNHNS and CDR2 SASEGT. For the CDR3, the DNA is TGTGCCAGCAGTGGACAGGGAACCCATTCACCCCTCCACTTT. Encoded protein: CASSGQGTHSPLHF.

CDR3 sequence: CASSPEEDSNQPQHF. The CDR3, as DNA: TGTGCCAGCTCACCAGAAGAAGATAGCAATCAGCCCCAGCATTTT. This chain connects TRBV18 to TRBJ1-5; no clear D gene. The germline V gene has CDR1 KGHSH and CDR2 LQKENI. The V end was cut by 2 bases, the J end by 0 bases, with 8 bases between. The CDR3 is 15 residues long.

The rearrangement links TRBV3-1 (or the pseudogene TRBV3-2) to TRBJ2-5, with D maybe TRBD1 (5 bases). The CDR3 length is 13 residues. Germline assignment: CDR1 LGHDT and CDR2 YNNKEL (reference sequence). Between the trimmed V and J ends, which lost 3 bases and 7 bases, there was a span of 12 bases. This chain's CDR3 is CASSHLATGTQYF. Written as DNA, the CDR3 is TGTGCCAGCAGCCACTTGGCCACAGGGACCCAGTACTTC.

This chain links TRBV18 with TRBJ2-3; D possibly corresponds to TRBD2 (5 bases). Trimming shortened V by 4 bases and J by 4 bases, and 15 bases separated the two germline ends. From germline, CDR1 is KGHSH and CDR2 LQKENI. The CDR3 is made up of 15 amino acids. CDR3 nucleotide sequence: TGTGCCAGCTCACTCACTAGTTCTGCCGCAGATACGCAGTATTTT. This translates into CASSLTSSAADTQYF.

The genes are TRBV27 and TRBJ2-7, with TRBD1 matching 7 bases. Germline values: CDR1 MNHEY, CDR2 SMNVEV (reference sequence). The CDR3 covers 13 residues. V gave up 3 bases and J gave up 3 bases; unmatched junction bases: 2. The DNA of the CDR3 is TGTGCCAGCAGTTTTTCAGGGGGCTACGAGCAGTACGTC. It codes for CASSFSGGYEQYV.

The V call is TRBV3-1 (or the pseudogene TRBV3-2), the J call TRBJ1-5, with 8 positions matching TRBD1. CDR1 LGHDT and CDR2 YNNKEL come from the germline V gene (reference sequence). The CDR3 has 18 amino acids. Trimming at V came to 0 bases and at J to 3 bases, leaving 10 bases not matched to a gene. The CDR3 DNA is TGTGCCAGCAGCCAAGATTGGAAGGGACAGGCCTACAATCAGCCCCAGCATTTT. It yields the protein CASSQDWKGQAYNQPQHF.

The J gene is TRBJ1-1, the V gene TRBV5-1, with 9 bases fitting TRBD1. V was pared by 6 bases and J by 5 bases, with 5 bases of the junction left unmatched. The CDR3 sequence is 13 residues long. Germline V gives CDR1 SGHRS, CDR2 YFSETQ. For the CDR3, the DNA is TGCGCCAGCAAAGGACAGGGGAGAACTGAAGCTTTCTTT. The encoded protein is CASKGQGRTEAFF.

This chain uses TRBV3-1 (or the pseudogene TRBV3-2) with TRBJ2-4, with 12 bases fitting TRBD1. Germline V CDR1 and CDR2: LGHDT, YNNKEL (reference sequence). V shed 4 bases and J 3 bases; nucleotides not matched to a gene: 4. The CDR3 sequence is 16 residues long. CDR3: CASSPGTGGVKNIQYF. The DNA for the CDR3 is TGTGCCAGCAGCCCCGGGACAGGGGGCGTCAAAAACATTCAGTACTTC.

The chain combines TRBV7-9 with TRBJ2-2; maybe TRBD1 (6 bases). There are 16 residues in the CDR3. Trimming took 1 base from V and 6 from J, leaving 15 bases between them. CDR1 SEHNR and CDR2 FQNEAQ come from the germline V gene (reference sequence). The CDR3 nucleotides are TGTGCCAGCAGCTTAGAAGTGACCAGGGGAGCCGGGGAGCTGTTTTTT. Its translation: CASSLEVTRGAGELFF.

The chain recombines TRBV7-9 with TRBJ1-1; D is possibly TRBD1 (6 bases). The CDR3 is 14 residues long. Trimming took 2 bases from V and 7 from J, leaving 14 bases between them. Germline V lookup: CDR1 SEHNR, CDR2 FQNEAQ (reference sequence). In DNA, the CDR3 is TGTGCCAGCAGCTTACGGGGGGCTGGGATTGAAGCTTTCTTT. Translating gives CASSLRGAGIEAFF.

The CDR3 region is CSVVETNEKLFF. The CDR3, as DNA: TGCAGCGTTGTTGAAACTAATGAAAAACTGTTTTTT. The chain couples TRBV29-1 to TRBJ1-4; D gene uncertain. The V gene lost 4 bases and the J gene lost 1 base, with 4 bases spanning the gap. The germline CDR1 and CDR2 sequences are SQVTM and ANQGSEA. The CDR3 has 12 residues.

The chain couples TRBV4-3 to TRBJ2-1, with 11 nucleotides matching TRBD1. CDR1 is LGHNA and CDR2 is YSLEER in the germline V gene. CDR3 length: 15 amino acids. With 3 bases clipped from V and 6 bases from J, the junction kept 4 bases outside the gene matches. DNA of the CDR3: TGCGCCAGCAGCCATTCCGGGACAGGGGGCAATGAGCAGTTCTTC. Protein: CASSHSGTGGNEQFF.

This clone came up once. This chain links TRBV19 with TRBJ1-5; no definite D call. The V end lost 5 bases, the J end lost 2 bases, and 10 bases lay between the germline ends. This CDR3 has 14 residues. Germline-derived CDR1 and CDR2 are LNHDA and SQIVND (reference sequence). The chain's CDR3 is CASSASRGNQPQHF. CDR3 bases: TGTGCCAGTAGTGCCAGCCGGGGCAATCAGCCCCAGCATTTT.